This TCR beta chain was identified during a study of T cell changes during pregnancy in multiple sclerosis. Trimming cost V 2 bases and J 2 bases, with 11 bases left between them. CDR1 is MNHEY and CDR2 is SMNVEV in the germline V gene (reference sequence). The CDR3 spans 15 residues. Measured with immunoSEQ multiplex PCR; TCRdb has only the in-frame clones, and not every one. The sample has 70,000 or so clones, 90% to 95% seen once. This specimen was peripheral blood, taken in the third trimester of pregnancy. V gene TRBV27 combines with J gene TRBJ2-3; D is undetermined. This clonotype was obtained from a female donor in good health, enrolled as a control in a pregnancy study. This CDR3 is CASSLSMLATDTQYF. In nucleotides, the CDR3 is TGTGCCAGCAGTTTAAGTATGTTGGCCACAGATACGCAGTATTTT.